The next 26 T cell receptor beta chains were all read from a single sample in a study of control samples from healthy donors and cancer patients. Measured with immunoSEQ multiplex PCR; TCRdb has only the in-frame clones, and not every one. In the table there are around 130,000 clones, more than 70% of which are singletons. Input material: blood. Every receptor here comes from a man aged 45 to 65 in good health.

The genes are TRBV6-6 and TRBJ2-5; no clear D. V was pared by 2 bases and J by 4 bases, with 5 bases between. The CDR3 extends over 12 amino acids. Per the germline V gene, CDR1 is MNHNY and CDR2 is SVGAGI (reference sequence). CDR3 loop: CASSYAGETQYF. Here the CDR3 DNA reads TGTGCCAGCAGTTACGCTGGAGAGACCCAGTACTTC.

This chain connects TRBV5-4 to TRBJ1-1, with a possible D match to TRBD1 (5 bases). V was trimmed by 2 bases and J by 4 bases, leaving 12 bases between them. The CDR3 has 14 residues. CDR1 and CDR2 (germline): SGHNT, YYREEE (reference sequence). CDR3 residues: CASSLKSGGTEAFF. In DNA form, the CDR3 reads TGTGCCAGCAGCTTAAAGTCTGGGGGCACTGAAGCTTTCTTT.

This sequence joins TRBV12-5 and TRBJ1-5; the D gene is possibly TRBD1 (5 bases). The CDR3 consists of 15 residues. Trimming shortened V by 6 bases and J by 3 bases, and 15 bases separated the two germline ends. Germline V gene lookup returns CDR1 LGHNT and CDR2 FRNRAP. This chain's CDR3 is CASGRGTYDNQPQHF. The CDR3 nucleotides are TGTGCTAGTGGACGCGGGACTTACGACAATCAGCCCCAGCATTTT.

The chain's CDR3 is CASSALGTDFNQPQHF. CDR3 coding DNA: TGTGCCAGCAGCGCGCTTGGGACTGATTTCAATCAGCCCCAGCATTTT. V is TRBV28 and J is TRBJ1-5; perhaps TRBD1 as D (5 bases). V lost 6 bases, J lost 3 bases, and 18 bases lay in between. Per the germline V gene, CDR1 is MDHEN and CDR2 is SYDVKM. This CDR3 has 16 amino acids.

The V gene is TRBV25-1, the J gene TRBJ1-3, with D perhaps TRBD1 (6 bases). V lost 1 base, J lost 0 bases, and 10 bases lay in between. Germline CDR1 reads MGHDK; CDR2 reads SYGVNS. CDR3 size: 16 residues. CDR3 bases: TGTGCCAGCAGTGAATTTCGGGACATCTCTGGAAACACCATATATTTT. Translating it yields CASSEFRDISGNTIYF.

The genes are TRBV7-8 and TRBJ2-7, with D possibly matching TRBD2 (6 bases). Trimming took 5 bases from V and 2 from J, leaving 19 bases between them. Germline V gene data show CDR1 as SGHVS and CDR2 as FQNEAQ. The CDR3 sequence is 16 residues long. CDR3 in DNA: TGTGCCAGCAGCCCGGGTGGAGGGGTTATAGCCTACGAGCAGTACTTC. Translating it yields CASSPGGGVIAYEQYF.

The chain links TRBV19 to TRBJ2-5; 7 bases agree with TRBD1. V shed 3 bases and J 0 bases; nucleotides not matched to a gene: 4. Germline CDR1 reads LNHDA; CDR2 reads SQIVND (reference sequence). This CDR3 has 15 residues. CDR3 DNA sequence: TGTGCCAGTAGTATGACAGGGACGTACCAAGAGACCCAGTACTTC. This translates into CASSMTGTYQETQYF. The full variable domain, its missing parts supplied by reference TRBV19 and TRBJ2-5, is DGGITQSPKYLFRKEGQNVTLSCEQNLNHDAMYWYRQDPGQGLRLIYYSQIVNDFQKGDIAEGYSVSREKKESFPLTVTSAQKNPTAFYLCASSMTGTYQETQYFGPGTRLLVL.

This clone occurred a few times. The rearrangement links TRBV14 to TRBJ1-6; tentatively, D is TRBD1 (6 bases). Germline V gives CDR1 SGHDN, CDR2 FVKESK. The CDR3 is 14 residues long. Trimming stripped 2 bases from V and 10 bases from J, with 12 bases between. The CDR3 here is CASSQLQGGSPLHF. The DNA of the CDR3 is TGTGCCAGCAGCCAACTACAGGGTGGATCACCCCTCCACTTT.

The chain links TRBV7-9 to TRBJ2-7; D gene unclear. The CDR3 spans 14 residues. In germline, CDR1 is SEHNR, CDR2 FQNEAQ (reference sequence). Trimming cost V 1 base and J 7 bases, with 14 bases left between them. This CDR3 reads CASSLGARLGEQYF. The CDR3 coding sequence is TGTGCCAGCAGCTTAGGCGCTAGGCTAGGGGAGCAGTACTTC.

In its sample, this clone was seen a few times. The genes are TRBV5-1 and TRBJ2-7; 10 bases align to TRBD2. With V trimmed by 3 bases and J by 0 bases, 12 bases remained unmatched. Germline-derived CDR1 and CDR2 are SGHRS and YFSETQ. CDR3 length: 18 amino acids. The CDR3 DNA reads TGCGCCAGCAGCTCCTATTCAGTTAGCGGGGGGCCCTCCTACGAGCAGTACTTC. Translating it yields CASSSYSVSGGPSYEQYF.

CDR3 residues: CSAEKGTGNYGYTF. CDR3 coding DNA: TGCAGCGCTGAGAAGGGGACAGGGAACTATGGCTACACCTTC. This chain links TRBV29-1 with TRBJ1-2; 9 bases map to TRBD1. The V segment lost 7 bases and the J segment 2 bases; nucleotides outside the gene matches: 8. Germline V lookup: CDR1 SQVTM, CDR2 ANQGSEA. The CDR3 totals 14 residues.

The chain has TRBV15 and TRBJ2-7; D may be TRBD2 (6 bases). CDR1 and CDR2 (germline): LNHNV, YYDKDF (reference sequence). Trimming took off 0 bases at V and 4 bases at J, with 13 bases between the two ends. CDR3 size: 15 residues. The CDR3 DNA follows: TGTGCCACCAGCAGAGAGAGGGACTCCAGTTACGAGCAGTACTTC. Translated: CATSRERDSSYEQYF.

J is TRBJ2-2 and V is TRBV5-6, with unresolved D. V was shortened by 0 bases and J by 3 bases, with 6 bases between the two germline ends. This CDR3 spans 14 amino acids. Looked up from germline, CDR1 is SGHDT and CDR2 is YYEEEE. In nucleotides, the CDR3 is TGTGCCAGCAGCTTGGGCCACTACACCGGGGAGCTGTTTTTT. Translating it yields CASSLGHYTGELFF. Supplemented by reference TRBV5-6 and TRBJ2-2, the full variable domain reads DAGVTQSPTHLIKTRGQQVTLRCSPKSGHDTVSWYQQALGQGPQFIFQYYEEEERQRGNFPDRFSGHQFPNYSSELNVNALLLGDSALYLCASSLGHYTGELFFGEGSRLTVL.

The V and J genes are TRBV30 and TRBJ1-4, with 10 bases lining up with TRBD1. This CDR3 is 16 amino acids long. V dropped 3 bases and J dropped 3; count of bases not matched to a gene: 7. The germline V gene encodes CDR1 GTSNPN and CDR2 SVGIG (reference sequence). CDR3 in DNA: TGTGCCTGGAGGGAAAGACAGGGGGCAGCTAATGAAAAACTGTTTTTT. The encoded protein is CAWRERQGAANEKLFF. Filled out from reference TRBV30 and TRBJ1-4, the complete variable domain reads SQTIHQWPATLVQPVGSPLSLECTVEGTSNPNLYWYRQAAGRGLQLLFYSVGIGQISSEVPQNLSASRPQDRQFILSSKKLLLSDSGFYLCAWRERQGAANEKLFFGSGTQLSVL.

The chain has TRBV5-4 and TRBJ1-2, with TRBD1 matching 8 bases. The CDR3 loop spans 14 amino acids. Germline V lookup: CDR1 SGHNT, CDR2 YYREEE (reference sequence). V lost 0 bases, J lost 14 bases, and 12 bases stayed unmatched. This CDR3 reads CASSLDRNTGTGTF. CDR3 bases: TGTGCCAGCAGCTTGGATAGAAACACCGGGACAGGTACCTTC.

The J gene is TRBJ1-1, the V gene TRBV9, with 11 bases that match TRBD1. The germline V gene has CDR1 SGDLS and CDR2 YYNGEE. V lost 3 bases, J lost 6 bases, and 10 bases stayed unmatched. The CDR3 totals 16 residues. This CDR3 is CASSGGTGGLFAEAFF. In DNA, the CDR3 is TGTGCCAGCAGCGGAGGGACAGGGGGATTGTTCGCTGAAGCTTTCTTT.

The chain links TRBV5-1 to TRBJ2-3; TRBD1 matches 8 bases. Germline V gene lookup returns CDR1 SGHRS and CDR2 YFSETQ. V lost 2 bases and J lost 5; bases outside the gene matches: 4. This CDR3 comprises 14 residues. CDR3 sequence (DNA): TGCGCCAGCAGCTTAGAACAGGGGGGAGATACGCAGTATTTT. The encoded protein is CASSLEQGGDTQYF.

This chain uses TRBV7-6 with TRBJ2-3; D may be TRBD2 (6 bases). The V gene's germline CDR1 is SGHVS and CDR2 FNYEAQ. CDR3 length equals 15 residues. Trimming took off 5 bases at V and 4 bases at J, with 16 bases between the two ends. This CDR3 reads CASSPTKGLSDTQYF. DNA for the CDR3: TGTGCCAGCAGCCCTACAAAGGGACTTTCAGATACGCAGTATTTT. Filled out from reference TRBV7-6 and TRBJ2-3, the complete variable domain reads GAGVSQSPRYKVTKRGQDVALRCDPISGHVSLYWYRQALGQGPEFLTYFNYEAQQDKSGLPNDRFSAERPEGSISTLTIQRTEQRDSAMYRCASSPTKGLSDTQYFGPGTRLTVL.

The chain is built from TRBV30 and TRBJ1-1; no clear D gene. Germline values: CDR1 GTSNPN, CDR2 SVGIG (reference sequence). The CDR3 consists of 11 residues. V shed 3 bases and J shed 6 bases, with 8 bases lying between them. CDR3 protein: CAWRFGAEAFF. The CDR3 coding sequence is TGTGCCTGGAGGTTTGGGGCTGAAGCTTTCTTT.

The V call is TRBV9, the J call TRBJ2-3, with 9 bases identical to TRBD1. The CDR3 extends over 18 amino acids. J lost 5 bases, V lost 3 bases, and 16 bases had no gene match. In germline, CDR1 is SGDLS, CDR2 YYNGEE. The chain's CDR3 is CASSAPPHDRGALDTQYF. CDR3 nucleotides: TGTGCCAGCAGCGCCCCCCCCCACGACAGGGGGGCACTAGATACGCAGTATTTT.

The V and J genes are TRBV6-6 and TRBJ2-1; TRBD2 agrees at 10 bases. With 1 base clipped from V and 5 bases from J, the junction kept 5 bases outside the gene matches. CDR1 is MNHNY and CDR2 is SVGAGI in the germline V gene (reference sequence). The CDR3 covers 16 residues. The CDR3 spells CASSYFGTSVDNEQFF. The CDR3 DNA sequence: TGTGCCAGCAGTTACTTCGGGACTAGCGTCGACAATGAGCAGTTCTTC.

The chain recombines TRBV6-4 with TRBJ2-1; 9 nucleotides agree with TRBD1. CDR1 is MRHNA and CDR2 is SNTAGT in the germline V gene. The CDR3 is made up of 16 amino acids. V was pared by 3 bases and J by 5 bases, with 8 bases of the junction left unmatched. The CDR3 nucleotides are TGTGCCAGCAGTGAAAACGGACAGGGGTTCCACAATGAGCAGTTCTTC. Translation: CASSENGQGFHNEQFF.

The rearrangement uses TRBV29-1 and TRBJ2-2; a possible D gene is TRBD2 (5 bases). V lost 7 bases, J lost 1 base, and 7 bases lay in between. The germline CDR1 and CDR2 sequences are SQVTM and ANQGSEA. The CDR3 runs 12 residues. CDR3 protein: CSARGNTGELFF. In DNA form, the CDR3 reads TGCAGCGCCCGGGGGAACACCGGGGAGCTGTTTTTT.

V usage is TRBV6-6 and J usage is TRBJ1-3; unclear D gene. This CDR3 spans 14 amino acids. CDR1 and CDR2 (germline): MNHNY, SVGAGI (reference sequence). Trimming cost V 3 bases and J 3 bases, with 9 bases left between them. This CDR3 is CASSYAPLGNTIYF. In DNA form, the CDR3 reads TGTGCCAGCAGTTATGCCCCACTTGGAAACACCATATATTTT.

The CDR3 region is CASTFRGRTPEQYF. The CDR3 DNA follows: TGTGCCAGCACTTTTAGGGGGCGGACACCCGAGCAGTACTTC. V and J are TRBV28 and TRBJ2-7; 7 bases agree with TRBD1. Germline CDR1 and CDR2: MDHEN and SYDVKM. The CDR3 has 14 amino acids. With V trimmed by 7 bases and J by 6 bases, 12 bases remained unmatched. Supplemented by reference TRBV28 and TRBJ2-7, the full variable domain reads DVKVTQSSRYLVKRTGEKVFLECVQDMDHENMFWYRQDPGLGLRLIYFSYDVKMKEKGDIPEGYSVSREKKERFSLILESASTNQTSMYLCASTFRGRTPEQYFGPGTRLTVT.

The CDR3 DNA reads TGTGCCAGCAGTGAACAACGGGACAAAAACATTCAGTACTTC. Translation gives CASSEQRDKNIQYF. The chain is built from TRBV2 and TRBJ2-4; D is perhaps TRBD2 (5 bases). The CDR3 covers 14 residues. Germline-derived CDR1 and CDR2 are SNHLY and FYNNEI. Trimming took 2 bases from V and 3 from J, leaving 8 bases between them.